Presented here are 23 T cell receptor beta chains from one specimen sequenced in a study of blood T cell repertoires in COVID-19. Assay used: immunoSEQ multiplex PCR; TCRdb lists only in-frame clones, some missing. The sample lists tens of thousands of clones, 82% seen once, with approximately 12% in the top ten. Sequenced sample: peripheral blood. These TCRs come from a man older than 75 with acute or convalescent COVID-19.

CDR3 sequence (DNA): TGTGCCAGCAGCTTAGCTGGCGGGGGCGCATACGAGCAGTACTTC. Translating gives CASSLAGGGAYEQYF. The genes are TRBV7-2 and TRBJ2-7, with D tentatively TRBD2 (7 bases). CDR1 and CDR2 (germline): SGHTA, FQGNSA. The length of the CDR3 is 15 residues. V was shortened by 0 bases and J by 4 bases, with 13 bases between the two germline ends.

The genes are TRBV14 and TRBJ2-3; no reliable D call. The ends were cut back, 0 bases at V and 8 bases at J, with 9 bases in the middle. Per the germline V gene, CDR1 is SGHDN and CDR2 is FVKESK. The CDR3 covers 13 residues. The CDR3 DNA reads as TGTGCCAGCAGCCAAGATCTAGTACTTACGCAGTATTTT. It yields the protein CASSQDLVLTQYF.

This clone was observed a single time. The V and J genes are TRBV11-3 and TRBJ1-5, with D unclear. V was trimmed by 4 bases and J by 3 bases, leaving 16 bases between them. This CDR3 has 16 amino acids. Germline V gene sequence: CDR1 SGHNT, CDR2 YENEEA. CDR3 sequence reads: CASSSGLGFPNQPQHF. The CDR3 region has the DNA TGTGCCAGCAGCTCCGGGTTAGGTTTTCCCAATCAGCCCCAGCATTTT.

J is TRBJ1-5 and V is TRBV12-5, with D maybe TRBD1 (6 bases). The germline CDR1 and CDR2 sequences are LGHNT and FRNRAP. This CDR3 comprises 14 residues. V was cut by 5 bases and J by 3 bases, with 11 bases left in between. This CDR3 is CASGLQGSNQPQHF. CDR3 in DNA: TGTGCTAGTGGTCTACAGGGTTCCAATCAGCCCCAGCATTTT. Variable domain in full (rest from reference TRBV12-5 and TRBJ1-5): DARVTQTPRHKVTEMGQEVTMRCQPILGHNTVFWYRQTMMQGLELLAYFRNRAPLDDSGMPKDRFSAEMPDATLATLKIQPSEPRDSAVYFCASGLQGSNQPQHFGDGTRLSIL.

This clone has more than one count but fewer than ten. The chain has TRBV5-1 and TRBJ1-2, with 7 bases aligning to TRBD1. V lost 0 bases and J lost 7; bases outside the gene matches: 9. This CDR3 spans 15 amino acids. The germline V gene has CDR1 SGHRS and CDR2 YFSETQ. CDR3 sequence reads: CASSLELGTVAGYTF. CDR3 nucleotide sequence: TGCGCCAGCAGCTTGGAATTAGGGACAGTGGCTGGCTACACCTTC.

The chain is built from TRBV7-9 and TRBJ1-3; maybe TRBD1 (5 bases). The ends were cut back, 0 bases at V and 9 bases at J, with 12 bases in the middle. The CDR3 consists of 14 residues. In germline, CDR1 is SEHNR, CDR2 FQNEAQ (reference sequence). CDR3 DNA sequence: TGTGCCAGCAGCTTAGCTGACAGCGGGTCCACCATATATTTT. This gives the protein CASSLADSGSTIYF.

The chain links TRBV19 to TRBJ1-5; the match to TRBD1 covers 7 bases. The CDR3 is made up of 13 amino acids. Germline CDR1 and CDR2: LNHDA and SQIVND (reference sequence). J was trimmed by 5 bases and V by 4 bases; bases with no gene match: 2. CDR3 bases: TGTGCCAGTAGTACAGACAGGGATCAGCCCCAGCATTTT. Residues: CASSTDRDQPQHF.

The gene calls are TRBV5-4 and TRBJ2-3, with 8 nucleotides matching TRBD2. The CDR3 has 15 residues. V shed 4 bases, J shed 0 bases, and the junction held 4 bases outside the gene matches. Per germline, CDR1 SGHNT and CDR2 YYREEE (reference sequence). CDR3 sequence reads: CASSPGGGSTDTQYF. The CDR3, as DNA: TGTGCCAGCAGCCCCGGGGGGGGAAGCACAGATACGCAGTATTTT.

In this sample, this clone turned up a few times. This sequence joins TRBV4-1 and TRBJ2-5; 13 bases fit TRBD2. Looked up from germline, CDR1 is MGHRA and CDR2 is YSYEKL. J lost 2 bases, V lost 4 bases, and 4 bases had no gene match. CDR3 length equals 16 residues. The CDR3 sequence is CASSLTSGGEQETQYF. CDR3 sequence (DNA): TGCGCCAGCAGCCTTACTAGCGGGGGGGAACAAGAGACCCAGTACTTC.

The chain carries TRBV9 and TRBJ1-6, with 9 nucleotides matching TRBD1. Germline V gives CDR1 SGDLS, CDR2 YYNGEE. Unmatched junction bases numbered 9, after V lost 4 bases and J lost 10 bases. This CDR3 has 15 residues. The CDR3 loop reads CASSTLDRGMSPLHF. CDR3 nucleotide sequence: TGTGCCAGCAGCACCTTAGACAGGGGGATGTCACCCCTCCACTTT.

The V gene is TRBV7-3, the J gene TRBJ1-1; no clear D gene. The germline gives CDR1 SGHTA, CDR2 FQGTGA. V lost 5 bases, J lost 2 bases, and 9 bases lay in between. The CDR3 covers 13 residues. This CDR3 reads CASSRTPNTEAFF. The CDR3 coding sequence is TGTGCCAGCAGCCGGACTCCTAACACTGAAGCTTTCTTT.

The V call is TRBV19, the J call TRBJ1-4; TRBD1 matches at 8 bases. The ends lost 5 bases at V and 0 bases at J; junction bases unmatched: 11. This CDR3 spans 18 amino acids. Germline values: CDR1 LNHDA, CDR2 SQIVND (reference sequence). In DNA form, the CDR3 reads TGTGCCAGTAGTCTCGGGACAGGCCCCGCTACAACTAATGAAAAACTGTTTTTT. Its protein product is CASSLGTGPATTNEKLFF.

The V and J genes are TRBV10-3 and TRBJ1-6; 11 bases are shared with TRBD1. The CDR3 runs to 14 residues. The junction had 3 bases not matched to a gene; V was cut back by 6 bases and J by 8 bases. Germline CDR1 ENHRY, CDR2 SYGVKD. CDR3 sequence reads: CAISGTGGDSPLHF. The CDR3 DNA is TGTGCCATCAGCGGGACAGGGGGAGATTCACCCCTCCACTTT.

The CDR3 reads CASSVGSGSNYGYTF. CDR3 nucleotide sequence: TGTGCCAGCAGCGTAGGGTCAGGGTCTAACTATGGCTACACCTTC. This rearrangement joins TRBV9 to TRBJ1-2, with D perhaps matching TRBD1 (5 bases). The germline V gene has CDR1 SGDLS and CDR2 YYNGEE. Trimming took off 0 bases at V and 0 bases at J, with 9 bases between the two ends. CDR3 length equals 15 residues.

The chain couples TRBV5-4 to TRBJ1-3, with no clear D. CDR3 length: 15 residues. Germline-derived CDR1 and CDR2 are SGHNT and YYREEE (reference sequence). V lost 0 bases and J lost 0, with 7 bases in between. The chain's CDR3 is CASSLGRSSGNTIYF. The CDR3 DNA follows: TGTGCCAGCAGCTTGGGACGGAGCTCTGGAAACACCATATATTTT.

This clone came up many times. The genes are TRBV5-6 and TRBJ1-2; D is possibly TRBD1 (6 bases). There are 16 residues in the CDR3. Looked up from germline, CDR1 is SGHDT and CDR2 is YYEEEE. V was pared by 5 bases and J by 1 base, with 18 bases between. DNA for the CDR3: TGTGCCAGCAGGGACCCACGAGACAGGAGTAACTATGGCTACACCTTC. Amino acid sequence: CASRDPRDRSNYGYTF.

The chain recombines TRBV20-1 with TRBJ1-1, with D hard to call. The length of the CDR3 is 13 residues. The ends were cut back, 3 bases at V and 0 bases at J, with 8 bases in the middle. Germline V lookup: CDR1 DFQATT, CDR2 SNEGSKA (reference sequence). The CDR3 nucleotides read TGCAGTGCTAGTCGAGCCCTGAACACTGAAGCTTTCTTT. Protein sequence: CSASRALNTEAFF.

The chain carries TRBV5-1 and TRBJ1-1, with D unclear. Germline values: CDR1 SGHRS, CDR2 YFSETQ. The CDR3 covers 15 residues. Trimming removed 0 bases from V and 5 bases from J, with 14 bases in between. The CDR3 DNA sequence: TGCGCCAGCAGCTTGGGAGCCCAACGAGGGACTGAAGCTTTCTTT. This codes for CASSLGAQRGTEAFF.

A single count supports this clone. The chain is built from TRBV2 and TRBJ1-5; D call uncertain. Germline CDR1 SNHLY, CDR2 FYNNEI. With 3 bases removed from V and 5 bases from J, the gap between germline ends came to 8 bases. The CDR3 sequence is 13 residues long. CDR3 protein: CASSEGRYQPQHF. The DNA for the CDR3 is TGTGCCAGCAGTGAGGGCAGGTATCAGCCCCAGCATTTT.

V usage is TRBV7-8 and J usage is TRBJ1-2, with D unclear. V lost 6 bases, J lost 2 bases, and 10 bases lay in between. The CDR3 covers 13 residues. Germline lookup yields CDR1 SGHVS and CDR2 FQNEAQ. The CDR3 DNA is TGTGCCAGCAGTAGCCGGGAGAACTATGGCTACACCTTC. Translation: CASSSRENYGYTF.

The V call is TRBV11-2, the J call TRBJ1-4; D perhaps matches TRBD1 (5 bases). Germline V gene lookup returns CDR1 SGHAT and CDR2 FQNNGV. Trimming shortened V by 1 base and J by 4 bases, and 13 bases separated the two germline ends. CDR3 length: 16 amino acids. The CDR3 region is CASSLARGGINEKLFF. The CDR3 coding sequence is TGTGCCAGCAGCTTAGCCCGGGGCGGGATTAATGAAAAACTGTTTTTT.

V usage is TRBV6-5 and J usage is TRBJ2-7; 8 nucleotides agree with TRBD1. The CDR3 has 14 amino acids. J gave up 3 bases and V 6 bases, and 7 bases lay outside the gene matches. Per the germline V gene, CDR1 is MNHEY and CDR2 is SVGAGI. CDR3 region: CASRMGQDYYEQYF. CDR3 coding DNA: TGTGCCAGCAGGATGGGACAGGACTACTACGAGCAGTACTTC.

V is TRBV7-2 and J is TRBJ1-1, with TRBD1 matching 9 bases. Germline loops: CDR1 SGHTA, CDR2 FQGNSA. Trimming took 5 bases from V and 0 from J; bases not matched to a gene: 10. The CDR3 is made up of 17 amino acids. CDR3 in amino acids: CASSHGQGSIMNTEAFF. The CDR3 DNA is TGTGCCAGCAGCCACGGACAGGGGAGCATAATGAACACTGAAGCTTTCTTT.